What follows is one T cell receptor (beta chain) and its context. Its antigen is unknown. No much larger clonotype is one base removed from it; base qualities were not supplied. The CDR3, cysteine through phenylalanine, is 15 amino acids long. Only the CDR3 portion is preserved as DNA: 45 bases, with reading frame beginning at the first base. From a lookup of the germline V gene, CDR1 and CDR2 are SGHAT and FQNNGV. At the junction V is shortened by 1 base and J by 2 bases, with 10 bases in between. These data originate in a study of blood T cells in healthy people across ages (dated by TCRdb to about 2015). Describing the broader study: In model experiments, template switching captured about one uniquely barcoded TCR beta cDNA molecule for every two T cells. Donors were grouped into four age groups: young (average 16 years), middle-aged (around 39), aged (roughly 62) and long-lived (approximately 81). Two additional independent replicas of 1 million unique cDNA reads from the same blood draw were analyzed for two donors (one aged 18 to 30 and one aged 80 or older). To avoid experimental bias, donors of different ages were distributed randomly across sequencing lanes. To track age-related changes in TCR beta repertoire diversity, the study relied on deep sequencing normalized with unique cDNA molecular identifiers. Study-wide findings and limitations: Because profiling used bulk unsorted PBMCs, naive and antigen-experienced compartments could not be compared conclusively. As age increased, observed TCR beta diversity per million T cells dropped in a roughly linear way, and a significant reduction was already evident by age about 36. Donor CMV infection status was unknown, potentially confounding age-related changes in expanded clonotypes. The percentage of naive T cells measured by flow cytometry correlated strongly with observed TCR beta diversity. Estimates of total diversity based on one million sequenced T cells were regarded as lower bounds and as underestimates. Compared with the aged group, more naive CD4+ T cells, fewer expanded clones and increased TCR diversity were shown by the long-lived group, suggesting age selection.

Library prep was done by 5' RACE. Reads for this sample came from an Illumina HiSeq 2500. A second PCR of about 6 to 11 cycles was performed with a sample-barcoded 5' primer and a J-beta primer mix. A template-switch 5' adaptor carrying 12 random nucleotides introduced a unique molecular identifier onto each TCR beta cDNA molecule. Each sample yielded at least 3 million CDR3-containing paired-end reads. First-strand cDNA was synthesized from all RNA with the Mint cDNA synthesis kit, primed by a TRBC-specific oligonucleotide. Following uracil-DNA glycosylase treatment, all cDNA underwent a first 18-cycle PCR with the universal primers M1SS and BC2_uni_R. Per the authors' processing: Normalization of each sample was performed by random selection of 1 million high-quality reads, each carrying a distinct molecular identifier. Instead of being binned into consensus sequences, reads with shared molecular identifiers were discarded. CDR3 identification, clonotype clustering and error correction used MiTCR with a Q25 quality threshold and the strictest error-elimination algorithm. A nonparametric unseen species model using Euler transformation provided a lower-bound estimate of total TCR beta diversity. TCRdb trimmed public reads at Q25 via fastp, called clones via MiXCR and kept in-frame beta chains. Rows are combined by CDR3 protein, so each entry shows the most common genes and DNA. These V and J calls derive from TCRdb rather than the authors' analysis. This sample comprises some 1.4 million distinct CDR3 sequences, 42% of them detected only once. The ten largest clones add up to roughly 7.9% of the sample.

Systemically healthy Caucasian individuals from Russia, approximately 39 in total and aged roughly 6 to 95 years, were included as donors. Approximately 9.3 milliliters of peripheral blood were collected from each donor into EDTA-treated Vacutainer tubes. PBMCs were isolated by Ficoll-Paque density-gradient centrifugation, with at least 7 million obtained per sample. Total RNA, at least 6 micrograms per sample, was extracted from PBMCs with Trizol reagent. Naive CD45RAhigh/CD27high T cell percentages were measured by flow cytometry on a PBMC aliquot from every donor. The sequenced sample consisted of blood. The clonotype comes from a woman under 30 in good health. The chain couples TRBV11-2 to TRBJ2-3; the D region is possibly TRBD1 or TRBD2, each matching across 5 bases. At the DNA level, the sequence is TGTGCCAGCAGCTTAGGGGTCGGGACCACAGATACGCAGTATTTT. It specifies CASSLGVGTTDTQYF.